These 17 T cell receptor beta chains originate from one sample sequenced in a study of regulatory and conventional T cells in RAG deficiency. Sequencing was performed with immunoSEQ multiplex PCR; in TCRdb, only in-frame clones are kept and a portion is missing. The sample lists 10,000 or so clones, around 94% seen once, with about 1.3% in the top ten. Blood CD4+ CD25-high CD127-low regulatory T cells supplied the genomic DNA template. This sample also belongs to another study, concerning regulatory T cells. That study adds: Primers: 52 TRBV forward and 13 TRBJ reverse.

The sequenced sample was CD127- CD25+ CD4+ Tregs sorted from blood. The receptors originated from a human donor in good health.

This chain links TRBV6-6 with TRBJ1-2; TRBD1 aligns across 8 bases. The V gene end was trimmed by 6 bases and the J gene end by 0 bases; junction bases not matched to a gene: 9. The CDR3 is made up of 16 amino acids. The germline V gene encodes CDR1 MNHNY and CDR2 SVGAGI (reference sequence). The CDR3 protein is CASRRQGPQSNYGYTF. The CDR3 nucleotides are TGTGCCAGCAGGAGACAGGGGCCTCAATCTAACTATGGCTACACCTTC.

The rearrangement uses TRBV7-9 and TRBJ2-7; the D gene is possibly TRBD1 (5 bases). The V and J ends lost 6 bases and 2 bases respectively, with 20 bases between them. The germline V gene has CDR1 SEHNR and CDR2 FQNEAQ (reference sequence). The CDR3 runs to 16 residues. The CDR3 protein is CASSPTPRLGPYEQYF. In DNA form, the CDR3 reads TGTGCCAGCAGTCCAACCCCTAGACTGGGGCCCTACGAGCAGTACTTC.

This clone has a single count. The V gene is TRBV11-2, the J gene TRBJ2-7; tentatively, D is TRBD2 (5 bases). The CDR3 has 13 residues. The V end lost 5 bases, the J end lost 1 base, and 9 bases lay between the germline ends. The germline V gene has CDR1 SGHAT and CDR2 FQNNGV. CDR3 in amino acids: CASSRGISYEQYF. The CDR3 bases are TGTGCCAGCAGCCGGGGTATTTCCTACGAGCAGTACTTC.

The CDR3: CASRLHRRGDTGELFF. CDR3 bases: TGTGCCAGCAGGCTACATCGACGGGGGGACACCGGGGAGCTGTTTTTT. This sequence joins TRBV21-1 and TRBJ2-2; the table names TRBD2, a call not compared with the DNA. TRBV21-1 counts as a pseudogene. The CDR3 runs 16 residues.

V is TRBV6-1 and J is TRBJ2-1; no reliable D call. The germline V gene has CDR1 MNHNS and CDR2 SASEGT. The V gene lost 7 bases and the J gene lost 0 bases, with 10 bases spanning the gap. This CDR3 is 14 amino acids long. CDR3 amino acids: CASMTTTSYNEQFF. The CDR3 region has the DNA TGTGCCAGCATGACAACCACCTCCTACAATGAGCAGTTCTTC.

This chain's CDR3 is CASSSGQGLSGYTF. The CDR3 region has the DNA TGTGCCAGCAGTTCGGGACAGGGTTTAAGTGGCTACACCTTC. The chain links TRBV28 to TRBJ1-2; TRBD1 agrees at 9 bases. The CDR3 runs to 14 residues. Germline trimming cut 4 bases from V and 7 bases from J; bases unmatched to any gene: 7. Germline-derived CDR1 and CDR2 are MDHEN and SYDVKM.

This chain uses TRBV4-2 with TRBJ2-1; 9 nucleotides agree with TRBD2. This CDR3 is built from 17 residues. CDR1 LGHNA and CDR2 YNFKEQ come from the germline V gene. After removal of 4 bases from V and 3 bases from J, the junction contained 10 bases not matched to a gene. CDR3: CASSPRGRGGNYNEQFF. CDR3 nucleotides: TGTGCCAGCAGCCCTCGAGGGCGGGGGGGCAACTACAATGAGCAGTTCTTC.

The V gene is TRBV6-5, the J gene TRBJ1-6; 11 bases are shared with TRBD1. Germline V gene lookup returns CDR1 MNHEY and CDR2 SVGAGI. The J segment lost 7 bases and the V segment lost 4 bases, leaving 3 bases of the junction unmatched. This CDR3 is built from 15 residues. Here the CDR3 DNA reads TGTGCCAGCAGTTCCTGGGACAGGGGGAATTCACCCCTCCACTTT. It is translated as CASSSWDRGNSPLHF.

J is TRBJ2-7 and V is TRBV6-6, with 7 bases matching TRBD1. CDR3 length: 13 residues. V trimming: 4 bases; J trimming: 4 bases; junction bases outside the gene matches: 4. Germline V gene sequence: CDR1 MNHNY, CDR2 SVGAGI (reference sequence). This CDR3 reads CASSSRQGYEQYF. In nucleotides, the CDR3 is TGTGCCAGCAGTTCCAGACAGGGTTACGAGCAGTACTTC.

The chain joins TRBV7-8 to TRBJ2-1, with 13 bases fitting TRBD2. The germline CDR1 and CDR2 sequences are SGHVS and FQNEAQ. Losses at the gene ends were 5 bases for V and 8 bases for J; bases not matched to a gene: 9. The CDR3 is 16 residues long. The CDR3, as DNA: TGTGCCAGCAGCCCACGGACTAGCGGGGGAAAGGATGAGCAGTTCTTC. Translating gives CASSPRTSGGKDEQFF.

The chain uses TRBV9 and TRBJ2-7; 11 bases match TRBD1. The CDR3 is 15 residues long. J gave up 5 bases and V 3 bases, and 7 bases lay outside the gene matches. Germline V CDR1 and CDR2: SGDLS, YYNGEE. The CDR3 is CASSGGQGAFDEQYF. The CDR3 DNA sequence: TGTGCCAGCAGCGGCGGACAGGGGGCGTTCGACGAGCAGTACTTC.

The V and J genes are TRBV11-2 and TRBJ2-7; 10 nucleotides match TRBD1. Germline values: CDR1 SGHAT, CDR2 FQNNGV. J gave up 2 bases and V 3 bases, and 13 bases lay outside the gene matches. The CDR3 has 18 amino acids. The CDR3 loop reads CASSLTGQGFVGTYEQYF. The CDR3 bases are TGTGCCAGCAGCTTGACGGGACAGGGGTTCGTTGGGACCTACGAGCAGTACTTC.

V usage is TRBV2 and J usage is TRBJ2-6; 8 positions agree with TRBD1. From germline, CDR1 is SNHLY and CDR2 FYNNEI. The ends lost 5 bases at V and 1 base at J; junction bases unmatched: 7. This CDR3 has 17 amino acids. Here the CDR3 reads CASSRTGRSSGANVLTF. The DNA of the CDR3 is TGTGCCAGCAGTAGGACAGGGCGTTCGTCTGGGGCCAACGTCCTGACTTTC.

V and J are TRBV30 and TRBJ2-7; 7 nucleotides agree with TRBD1. Looked up from germline, CDR1 is GTSNPN and CDR2 is SVGIG (reference sequence). The CDR3 contains 13 residues. V trimming: 7 bases; J trimming: 0 bases; junction bases outside the gene matches: 6. The CDR3 loop is CASTGFPSYEQYF. As DNA, the CDR3 is TGTGCCTCGACAGGGTTTCCCTCCTACGAGCAGTACTTC.

The chain uses TRBV7-9 and TRBJ2-7; 10 bases line up with TRBD1. Germline trimming cut 5 bases from V and 2 bases from J; bases unmatched to any gene: 6. From germline, CDR1 is SEHNR and CDR2 FQNEAQ (reference sequence). The CDR3 is made up of 15 amino acids. The CDR3 DNA reads as TGTGCCAGCAGCCGCCCGGGACAGGGGACCTACGAGCAGTACTTC. Protein: CASSRPGQGTYEQYF.

This clone has just a few counts. The genes are TRBV7-2 and TRBJ2-2; no reliable D call. The length of the CDR3 is 14 residues. CDR1 is SGHTA, CDR2 FQGNSA, per germline. V was shortened by 7 bases and J by 0 bases, with 9 bases between the two germline ends. The DNA for the CDR3 is TGTGCCAGCACCGTTCTAGCGAACACCGGGGAGCTGTTTTTT. Translation: CASTVLANTGELFF.

V usage is TRBV29-1 and J usage is TRBJ2-7; 8 bases align to TRBD1. V trimming: 1 base; J trimming: 2 bases; junction bases outside the gene matches: 1. This CDR3 has 13 amino acids. Germline V gene data show CDR1 as SQVTM and CDR2 as ANQGSEA. In DNA form, the CDR3 reads TGCAGCGTTGAAGGGACAGGGCCCTACGAGCAGTACTTC. Encoded protein: CSVEGTGPYEQYF.